Listed below are T cell receptor beta chains from one sample, sequenced in a study of kidney transplant recipient with SARS-CoV-2 infection. Via MiXCR, TCRdb re-called the reads, giving one row per CDR3 protein. The sample yields 250,000 or so distinct CDR3 sequences, roughly 26% seen once. Sequenced here: a blood sample, sampled at baseline and between days 110 and 120 from a kidney transplant recipient. Receptors originate from a male patient aged 25 to 39 who had COVID-19 and was a kidney transplant recipient. Some of these T cells may belong to the graft donor. Both conserved end residues are part of each CDR3. D genes are given only for firm matches. Some rows mark clone size as missing; the rest say once, few, many or name a class of expanded clone.

V gene	D gene	J gene	clone size	CDR3 DNA	CDR3 protein
TRBV5-4	TRBD1	TRBJ2-6	many	TGTGCCAGCAGTACGGGACAGGGAAGCTCTGGGGCCAACGTCCTGACTTTC	CASSTGQGSSGANVLTF
TRBV6-2/TRBV6-3	.	TRBJ2-3	many	TGTGCCAGCAGTTCATTTGGCGCTACAGGAATCACAGATACGCAGTATTTT	CASSSFGATGITDTQYF
TRBV9	.	TRBJ2-1	many	TGTGCCAGCAGCCCTGGATCAGACTCCTACAATGAGCAGTTCTTC	CASSPGSDSYNEQFF
TRBV19	.	TRBJ2-1	many	TGTGCCAGTAGTATACTCCCCAATTCCTACAATGAGCAGTTCTTC	CASSILPNSYNEQFF
TRBV28	.	TRBJ1-3	many	TGTGCCAGCAGTATTATACGCCCCGGGAGAAACACCATATATTTT	CASSIIRPGRNTIYF
TRBV12-3/TRBV12-4	.	TRBJ2-6	many	TGTGCCAGCAGTTGGGCGGGACCTAGCTCTGGGGCCAACGTCCTGACTTTC	CASSWAGPSSGANVLTF
TRBV19	.	TRBJ2-2	many	TGTGCCAGTAGTAGTGGGTATACCGGGGAGCTGTTTTTT	CASSSGYTGELFF
TRBV10-1	.	TRBJ1-2	many	TGTGCCAGCAGTACCTTGTTACGCTCTAGAAAGACCTATGGCTACACCTTC	CASSTLLRSRKTYGYTF
TRBV5-4	.	TRBJ2-2	few	TGTGCCAGCAGCGCGGAAAGAGTAGAGAACACCGGGGAGCTGTTTTTT	CASSAERVENTGELFF
TRBV27	.	TRBJ2-1	many	TGTGCCAGCAGGACCGACAGGCACAATGAGCAGTTCTTC	CASRTDRHNEQFF
TRBV12-2	.	TRBJ2-7	few	TGTGCAAGTCGCTCCGGACCGGGACTAGGCTACGAGCAGTACTTC	CASRSGPGLGYEQYF
TRBV4-1	.	TRBJ1-6	few	TGCGCCAGCAGCCAAGGGGGGGGGCTGGCTGGAGATTCACCCCTCCACTTT	CASSQGGGLAGDSPLHF
TRBV7-2	TRBD2	TRBJ2-7	.	TGTGCCAGCAGCTTTACTCCCGGACTAGCGGGAGGAAACTACGAGCAGTACTTC	CASSFTPGLAGGNYEQYF
TRBV30	.	TRBJ1-6	many	TGTGCCTGGAGCCGGGCGGGACGGGTGACTTCACCCCTCCACTTT	CAWSRAGRVTSPLHF
TRBV2	TRBD2	TRBJ2-7	many	TGTGCCAGCAGCCCCAGCGGGAGCCGCGGAAGCGAGCAGTACTTC	CASSPSGSRGSEQYF
TRBV3-1	.	TRBJ2-2	many	TGTGCCAGCAGCCATTGGCATCCCATTTCAGGCTTGACCGGGGAGCTGTTTTTT	CASSHWHPISGLTGELFF
TRBV29-1	.	TRBJ1-2	many	TGCAGCGTGGGGGCTAACTATGGCTACACCTTC	CSVGANYGYTF
TRBV28	.	TRBJ2-1	.	TGTGCCAGCAGCACTAACCCGTTCTCCTACAATGAGCAGTTCTTC	CASSTNPFSYNEQFF
TRBV11-3	.	TRBJ1-2	many	TGTGCCAGCAGCAATTACGCCGATCTCGGAAAGACCTATGGCTACACCTTC	CASSNYADLGKTYGYTF
TRBV19	TRBD1	TRBJ1-4	many	TGTGCCAGTACCCCGAGGGCAGGGGGCGATGTCGGAAAACTGTTTTTT	CASTPRAGGDVGKLFF
TRBV3-1	.	TRBJ1-2	many	TGTGCCAGCAGCCAATCAACGGGGAACTATGGCTACACCTTC	CASSQSTGNYGYTF
TRBV10-3	TRBD1	TRBJ2-1	.	TGTACCATCAGTCGGGTGGACAGGGGGGATTATGATGAGCAGTTCTTC	CTISRVDRGDYDEQFF
TRBV19	.	TRBJ2-1	.	TGTGCCAGTAGTATCCGGGACCTATACAATGAGCAGTTCTTC	CASSIRDLYNEQFF
TRBV5-6	.	TRBJ1-1	.	TGTGCCAGCAGCTCCGGACCGATCAACACTGAAGCTTTCTTT	CASSSGPINTEAFF
TRBV3-1	.	TRBJ2-2	few	TGTGCCAGCAGCAGGCAGACTCCCATTTCAGGCTTGACCGGGGAGCTGTTTTTT	CASSRQTPISGLTGELFF
TRBV6-9	.	TRBJ1-2	many	TGTGCCAGCAGTGTTTCGAAGCCTTACGGAAAGACCTATGGCTACACCTTC	CASSVSKPYGKTYGYTF
TRBV19	TRBD2	TRBJ2-5	few	TGTGCCAGTAGTATTTTACTAGCGGAGGGAGAGACCCAGTACTTC	CASSILLAEGETQYF
TRBV21-1	.	TRBJ2-3	.	TGTGCCGGCAGACTCCCGTTAGCTACAGTCATGCAAGATACGCAGTATTTT	CAGRLPLATVMQDTQYF
TRBV13	TRBD1	TRBJ2-7	many	TGTGCCAGCAGCTTAGTTGCTAGGACAGGGGTATCCTACGAGCAGTACTTC	CASSLVARTGVSYEQYF
TRBV19	.	TRBJ2-1	few	TGTGCCAGTAGTATGGACAGTGCCGAGCAGTTCTTC	CASSMDSAEQFF
TRBV28	.	TRBJ2-6	many	TGTGCCAGCAGTTTCGGCCCAATGGGAGGGGCCAACGTCCTGACTTTC	CASSFGPMGGANVLTF
TRBV7-6	.	TRBJ1-2	many	TGTGCCAGCAGCTCGAGAGGTGAATCTCGAAAGACCTATGGCTACACCTTC	CASSSRGESRKTYGYTF
TRBV12-3/TRBV12-4	.	TRBJ1-2	many	TGTGCCAGCAGTTCTCCGTTCACAGCAGGAAAGACCTATGGCTACACCTTC	CASSSPFTAGKTYGYTF
TRBV27	.	TRBJ2-5	many	TGTGCCAGCAGTTCCCTAGGTTCTCAAGAGACCCAGTACTTC	CASSSLGSQETQYF
TRBV30	.	TRBJ1-6	many	TGTGCCTGGAAGGGGATATCCAATTCACCCCTCCACTTT	CAWKGISNSPLHF
TRBV12-3/TRBV12-4	.	TRBJ1-1	many	TGTGCCAGCAGTTCCGTCTGGGCTTTCTTT	CASSSVWAFF
TRBV14	TRBD2	TRBJ2-1	.	TGTGCCAGCAGCCGCCGACTAGCGGGGGCCACCTACAATGAGCAGTTCTTC	CASSRRLAGATYNEQFF
TRBV5-6	TRBD2	TRBJ2-1	.	TGTGCCAGCAGCTTGGATTGGAACACTAGCGGCCCCTACAATGAGCAGTTCTTC	CASSLDWNTSGPYNEQFF
TRBV6-2/TRBV6-3	.	TRBJ1-2	many	TGTGCCAGCAGTTATCGTCGGACAGAAGCTAACTATGGCTACACCTTC	CASSYRRTEANYGYTF
TRBV7-2	TRBD1	TRBJ1-6	many	TGTGCCAGCAGCTTAGCTACAGGGGTAGGTTCACCCCTCCACTTT	CASSLATGVGSPLHF
TRBV7-9	.	TRBJ2-1	.	TGTGCCAGCAGCTCCCAGGGGGCGGGGGGGCCGTTCGATGAGCAGTTCTTC	CASSSQGAGGPFDEQFF
TRBV20-1	TRBD1	TRBJ2-5	.	TGCAGTCGCAGGGGGCCGCAAGAGACCCAGTACTTC	CSRRGPQETQYF
TRBV9	.	TRBJ2-1	many	TGTGCCAGCAGCCCCAGTGGGCTAGGCAATGGCAATGAGCAGTTCTTC	CASSPSGLGNGNEQFF
TRBV2	.	TRBJ1-1	many	TGTGCCAGCAGCCGACAGCCGCCTACTCTGAACACTGAAGCTTTCTTT	CASSRQPPTLNTEAFF
TRBV19	.	TRBJ2-3	many	TGTGCCAGTAGTATAGGGGGAGGAGGGGCTCACACAGATACGCAGTATTTT	CASSIGGGGAHTDTQYF
TRBV2	.	TRBJ1-1	.	TGTGCCAGCAGTGAAGCTCCTAGCATGAACACTGAAGCTTTCTTT	CASSEAPSMNTEAFF
TRBV4-2	.	TRBJ2-3	many	TGTGCCAGCAGCCAAGGTATTGAGGTCTATAGCACAGATACGCAGTATTTT	CASSQGIEVYSTDTQYF
TRBV5-4	.	TRBJ2-1	many	TGTGCCAGCAGCTTGGTAGGGGGCTCCTACAATGAGCAGTTCTTC	CASSLVGGSYNEQFF
TRBV9	.	TRBJ1-1	.	TGTGCCAGCAGCGCATTCTCGGGAAACACTGGAGCTTTCTTT	CASSAFSGNTGAFF
TRBV20-1	TRBD2	TRBJ2-4	.	TGCAGTGCTAGGACTAGCCTCAAAAACATTCAGTACTTC	CSARTSLKNIQYF
TRBV7-6	.	TRBJ1-2	.	TGTGCCAGCAGCGTCGGTAGTGAATCTCGAAAGACCTATGGCTGCACCTTC	CASSVGSESRKTYGCTF
TRBV21-1	.	TRBJ2-3	many	TGTGCCAGCAGAGTCGAGTTAGCTACAGTCATGCAAGATACGCAGTATTTT	CASRVELATVMQDTQYF
TRBV4-1	.	TRBJ1-2	many	TGCGCCAGCAGCCAAGAATGGGGTACCGTCGCGCGCTACACCTTC	CASSQEWGTVARYTF
TRBV6-5	.	TRBJ1-2	many	TGTGCCAGCAGTCCCCTACCGGAATGTAGAAAGACCTATGGCTACACCTTC	CASSPLPECRKTYGYTF
TRBV5-6	.	TRBJ2-1	few	TGTGCCAGCAGCATCCGACAGAGCTCCTACAATGAGCAGTTCTTC	CASSIRQSSYNEQFF
TRBV8-2	.	TRBJ1-2	many	TGTGGCAGTAAGGGTTCTGATAGCCGAAAGACCTATGGCTACACCTTC	CGSKGSDSRKTYGYTF
TRBV2	TRBD2	TRBJ2-3	.	TGTGCCGGCAGTAGCGGGGGTACAACGGCAGATACGCAGTATTTT	CAGSSGGTTADTQYF